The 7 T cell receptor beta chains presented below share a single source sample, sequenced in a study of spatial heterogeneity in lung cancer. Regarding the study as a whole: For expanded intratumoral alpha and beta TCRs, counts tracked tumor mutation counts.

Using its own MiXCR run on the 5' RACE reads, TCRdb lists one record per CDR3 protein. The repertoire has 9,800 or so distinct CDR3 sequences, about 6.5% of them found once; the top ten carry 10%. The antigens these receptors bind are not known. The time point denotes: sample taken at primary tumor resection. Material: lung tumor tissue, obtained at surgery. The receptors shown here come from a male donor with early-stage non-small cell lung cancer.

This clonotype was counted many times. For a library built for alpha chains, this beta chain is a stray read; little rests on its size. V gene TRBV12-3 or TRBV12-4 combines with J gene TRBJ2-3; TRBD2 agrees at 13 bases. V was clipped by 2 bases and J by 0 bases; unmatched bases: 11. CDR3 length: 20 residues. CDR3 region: CASSLLRGTSGTTSTDTQYF. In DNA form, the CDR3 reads TGTGCCAGCAGTTTACTTCGTGGGACTAGCGGGACAACTAGCACAGATACGCAGTATTTT.

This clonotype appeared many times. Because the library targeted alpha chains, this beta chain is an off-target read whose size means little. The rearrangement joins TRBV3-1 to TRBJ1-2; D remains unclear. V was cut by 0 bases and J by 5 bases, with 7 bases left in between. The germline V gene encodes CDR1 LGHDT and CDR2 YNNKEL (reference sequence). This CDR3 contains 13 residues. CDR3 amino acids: CASSQDVLYGYTF. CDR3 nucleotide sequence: TGTGCCAGCAGCCAAGATGTTCTATATGGCTACACCTTC.

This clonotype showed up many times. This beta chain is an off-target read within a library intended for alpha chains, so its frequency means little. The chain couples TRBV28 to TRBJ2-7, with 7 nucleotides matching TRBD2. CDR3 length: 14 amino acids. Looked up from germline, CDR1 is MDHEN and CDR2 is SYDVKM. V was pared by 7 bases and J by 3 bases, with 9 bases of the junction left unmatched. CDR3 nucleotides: TGTGCCAGCATTCCCCGGGACTACTTCTACGAGCAGTACTTC. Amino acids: CASIPRDYFYEQYF.

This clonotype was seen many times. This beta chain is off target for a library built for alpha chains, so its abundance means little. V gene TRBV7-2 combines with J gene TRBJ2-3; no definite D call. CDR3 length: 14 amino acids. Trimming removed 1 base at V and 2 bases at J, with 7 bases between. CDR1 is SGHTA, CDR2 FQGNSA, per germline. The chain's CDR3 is CASSLGGATDTQYF. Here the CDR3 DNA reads TGTGCCAGCAGCTTAGGAGGCGCCACAGATACGCAGTATTTT.

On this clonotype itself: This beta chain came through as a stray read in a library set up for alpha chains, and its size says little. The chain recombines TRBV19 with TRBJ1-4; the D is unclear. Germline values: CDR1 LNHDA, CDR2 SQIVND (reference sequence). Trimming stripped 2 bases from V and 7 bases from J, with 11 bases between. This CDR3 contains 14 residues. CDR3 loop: CASSIRVLGEKLFF. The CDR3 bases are TGTGCCAGTAGTATACGGGTCTTAGGTGAAAAACTGTTTTTT.

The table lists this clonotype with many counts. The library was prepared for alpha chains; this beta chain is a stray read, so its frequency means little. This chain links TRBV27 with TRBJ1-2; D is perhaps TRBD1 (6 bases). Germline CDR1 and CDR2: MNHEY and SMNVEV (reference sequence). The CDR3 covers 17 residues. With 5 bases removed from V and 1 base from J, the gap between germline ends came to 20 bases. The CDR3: CASSPQVGHLFNYGYTF. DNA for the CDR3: TGTGCCAGCAGTCCTCAGGTGGGACACCTTTTTAACTATGGCTACACCTTC.

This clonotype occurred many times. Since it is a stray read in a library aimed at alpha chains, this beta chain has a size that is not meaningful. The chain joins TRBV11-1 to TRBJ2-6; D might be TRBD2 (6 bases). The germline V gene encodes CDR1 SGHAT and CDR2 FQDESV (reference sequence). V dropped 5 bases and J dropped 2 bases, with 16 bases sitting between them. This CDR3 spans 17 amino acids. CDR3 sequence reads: CASSPPQERAGANVLTF. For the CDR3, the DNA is TGTGCCAGCAGCCCACCCCAGGAGCGGGCTGGGGCCAACGTCCTGACTTTC. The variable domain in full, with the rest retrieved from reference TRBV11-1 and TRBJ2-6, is EAEVAQSPRYKITEKSQAVAFWCDPISGHATLYWYRQILGQGPELLVQFQDESVVDDSQLPKDRFSAERLKGVDSTLKIQPAELGDSAMYLCASSPPQERAGANVLTFGAGSRLTVL.